This passage covers 16 T cell receptor beta chains from one sample sequenced in a study of T cell responses to AZD1222 COVID-19 vaccine. TCRdb keeps only in-frame clones here, not all; method: immunoSEQ multiplex PCR. The data hold 80,000 to 90,000 clones, with 90% observed a single time. The sample in question was peripheral blood, obtained 28 days after the second AZD1222 dose. Every receptor here comes from an adult who received the AZD1222 COVID-19 vaccine.

The chain carries TRBV10-3 and TRBJ1-5; D is ambiguous. Germline loops: CDR1 ENHRY, CDR2 SYGVKD. The ends were cut back, 3 bases at V and 7 bases at J, with 13 bases in the middle. CDR3 size: 14 residues. The CDR3 DNA sequence: TGTGCCATCAGTGAAGGCGGTCCCAGACAGCCCCAGCATTTT. Residues: CAISEGGPRQPQHF.

The genes are TRBV19 and TRBJ2-1, with 7 bases identical to TRBD2. Germline lookup yields CDR1 LNHDA and CDR2 SQIVND (reference sequence). J was trimmed by 5 bases and V by 7 bases; bases with no gene match: 8. This CDR3 spans 14 amino acids. The CDR3 DNA follows: TGTGCCAGTATGGCGGGGGAGGTGAACAATGAGCAGTTCTTC. Amino acids: CASMAGEVNNEQFF.

The rearrangement uses TRBV6-2 or TRBV6-3 and TRBJ1-2, with 7 bases lining up with TRBD1. The J segment lost 6 bases and the V segment lost 6 bases, leaving 13 bases of the junction unmatched. The CDR3 is 15 residues long. Germline CDR1 MNHEY, CDR2 SVGEGT. The CDR3 DNA follows: TGTGCCAGCAGCCAGCGTTATGACAGGGAGGATGGCTACACCTTC. The encoded protein is CASSQRYDREDGYTF.

V usage is TRBV3-1 (or the pseudogene TRBV3-2) and J usage is TRBJ2-3; TRBD1 matches 8 bases. Germline V gives CDR1 LGHDT, CDR2 YNNKEL (reference sequence). J lost 5 bases, V lost 5 bases, and 9 bases had no gene match. The CDR3 has 15 amino acids. The CDR3 DNA sequence: TGTGCCAGCAGCTCGTACAGGACAGGGCTAGATACGCAGTATTTT. As protein: CASSSYRTGLDTQYF.

The V and J genes are TRBV5-1 and TRBJ2-7; 7 bases align to TRBD1. V was pared by 4 bases and J by 1 base, with 8 bases of the junction left unmatched. The CDR3 is made up of 15 amino acids. Germline assignment: CDR1 SGHRS and CDR2 YFSETQ. DNA of the CDR3: TGCGCCAGCAGCACGACCGGGACAGTGTCCTACGAGCAGTACTTC. This encodes CASSTTGTVSYEQYF.

V usage is TRBV30 and J usage is TRBJ2-2; TRBD2 matches 9 bases. Trimming took 3 bases from V and 3 from J; bases not matched to a gene: 5. The germline gives CDR1 GTSNPN, CDR2 SVGIG (reference sequence). The CDR3 is 15 amino acids. The CDR3 loop is CAWRRAGGDTGELFF. The CDR3 coding sequence is TGTGCCTGGAGGAGAGCGGGGGGCGACACCGGGGAGCTGTTTTTT.

The chain uses TRBV27 and TRBJ1-1, with 9 bases matching TRBD1. The V segment lost 0 bases and the J segment 11 bases; nucleotides outside the gene matches: 10. This CDR3 region has 15 residues. The germline V gene encodes CDR1 MNHEY and CDR2 SMNVEV (reference sequence). The CDR3 bases are TGTGCCAGCAGTTTATCCCCCGGACAGGGGAGTAGGGCTTTCTTT. Protein product: CASSLSPGQGSRAFF.

This clone has only one observation. This rearrangement joins TRBV19 to TRBJ1-5; D is ambiguous. Germline CDR1 and CDR2: LNHDA and SQIVND (reference sequence). V lost 3 bases to trimming and J lost 5 bases, with 11 bases between them. The CDR3 is 14 amino acids. CDR3 protein: CASSIGETYQPQHF. In DNA, the CDR3 is TGTGCCAGTAGTATCGGGGAGACGTATCAGCCCCAGCATTTT.

This chain connects TRBV6-5 to TRBJ1-6, with TRBD1 matching 8 bases. CDR3 length: 15 residues. The germline gives CDR1 MNHEY, CDR2 SVGAGI. V shed 4 bases, J shed 10 bases, and the junction held 9 bases outside the gene matches. CDR3: CASSSFQGAQSPLHF. DNA for the CDR3: TGTGCCAGCAGTTCCTTCCAGGGGGCGCAATCACCCCTCCACTTT.

V and J are TRBV15 and TRBJ1-2, with 9 bases matching TRBD1. With V trimmed by 1 base and J by 6 bases, 6 bases remained unmatched. Germline V lookup: CDR1 LNHNV, CDR2 YYDKDF (reference sequence). CDR3 length: 15 residues. The CDR3 nucleotides are TGTGCCACCAGCAGAGCGGGGGGGACAGGGAATGGCTACACCTTC. As protein: CATSRAGGTGNGYTF.

The V call is TRBV28, the J call TRBJ1-1; 8 positions agree with TRBD1. Per the germline V gene, CDR1 is MDHEN and CDR2 is SYDVKM. This CDR3 comprises 14 residues. Trimming cost V 7 bases and J 8 bases; bases outside gene matches: 12. The CDR3 DNA is TGTGCCAGCATCGTAACACAGGGGGAGGGGGAAGCTTTCTTT. Its translation is CASIVTQGEGEAFF. Drawing the rest from reference TRBV28 and TRBJ1-1, the complete variable domain is DVKVTQSSRYLVKRTGEKVFLECVQDMDHENMFWYRQDPGLGLRLIYFSYDVKMKEKGDIPEGYSVSREKKERFSLILESASTNQTSMYLCASIVTQGEGEAFFGQGTRLTVV.

V usage is TRBV6-5 and J usage is TRBJ1-1; D not resolved. V was shortened by 6 bases and J by 6 bases, with 17 bases between the two germline ends. The CDR3 spans 14 residues. CDR1 MNHEY and CDR2 SVGAGI come from the germline V gene. The CDR3 DNA reads as TGTGCCAGCAGCCTCCGGTACTCGGTGGCTGAAGCTTTCTTT. Translating it yields CASSLRYSVAEAFF.

The chain joins TRBV4-3 to TRBJ1-2; 10 nucleotides align to TRBD1. Per germline, CDR1 LGHNA and CDR2 YSLEER. V was pared by 0 bases and J by 6 bases, with 4 bases of the junction left unmatched. The CDR3 runs 15 residues. CDR3: CASSQDSGTGDGYTF. The CDR3 coding sequence is TGCGCCAGCAGCCAAGATAGCGGGACAGGGGATGGCTACACCTTC.

The chain is built from TRBV18 and TRBJ1-6; unclear D gene. CDR1 and CDR2 from the germline V gene are KGHSH and LQKENI. There are 14 residues in the CDR3. V lost 2 bases and J 10 bases, leaving 12 bases between the germline ends. CDR3 region: CASSPNRLPSPLHF. CDR3 nucleotides: TGTGCCAGCTCACCAAATAGGCTCCCATCACCCCTCCACTTT.

This chain joins TRBV7-9 and TRBJ1-1; 11 nucleotides match TRBD1. Trimming at V came to 7 bases and at J to 3 bases, leaving 4 bases not matched to a gene. Germline values: CDR1 SEHNR, CDR2 FQNEAQ (reference sequence). This CDR3 has 14 residues. CDR3 protein: CASTRTGGYTEAFF. CDR3 coding DNA: TGTGCCAGCACCCGGACAGGGGGCTACACTGAAGCTTTCTTT.

This sequence joins TRBV9 and TRBJ1-2; a weak D match, TRBD1 (6 bases). V was shortened by 0 bases and J by 5 bases, with 11 bases between the two germline ends. The CDR3 is made up of 14 amino acids. The germline V gene encodes CDR1 SGDLS and CDR2 YYNGEE. In DNA form, the CDR3 reads TGTGCCAGCAGCGTAGGAGGACAGCCTTATGGCTACACCTTC. It specifies CASSVGGQPYGYTF.